A selection of T cell receptor beta chains follows, all from one sample in a study of cytomegalovirus exposure and HLA in healthy donors. Assay used: immunoSEQ multiplex PCR; TCRdb lists only in-frame clones, some missing. The sample carries fewer than 200,000 clones, roughly four fifths recorded once. Sequenced sample: PBMCs. The receptor source for this set is a woman aged 18-29 years in good health and CMV-seronegative. The CDR3 runs from the conserved cysteine through the conserved F or W. Each record gives: V gene, clone size, J gene, D gene, CDR3 DNA, CDR3 protein. The D gene is left open where the match is weak. Some rows mark clone size as missing; the rest say once, few, many or name a class of expanded clone.

V: TRBV28; size: .; J: TRBJ2-2; D: .; DNA: TGTGCCAGCAGTTTAGGCAGCACCGGGGAGCTGTTTTTT; CDR3: CASSLGSTGELFF
V: TRBV13; size: .; J: TRBJ1-3; D: TRBD1; DNA: TGTGCCAGCAGCTACATCAGGGGGGCGGGAAACACCATATATTTT; CDR3: CASSYIRGAGNTIYF
V: TRBV18; size: .; J: TRBJ2-1; D: TRBD2; DNA: TGTGCCAGCAGACTAGCGGTAGGCTCCTACAATGAGCAGTTCTTC; CDR3: CASRLAVGSYNEQFF
V: TRBV10-3; size: .; J: TRBJ1-4; D: .; DNA: TGTGCCTCACACAGGGCAACTAATGAAAAACTGTTTTTT; CDR3: CASHRATNEKLFF
V: TRBV9; size: .; J: TRBJ1-1; D: .; DNA: TGTGCCAGCAGCCCCGACCGAGGAACAGGGAATACTGAAGCTTTCTTT; CDR3: CASSPDRGTGNTEAFF
V: TRBV28; size: once; J: TRBJ2-7; D: TRBD2; DNA: TGTGCCAGCAGTTCAGTGGGGGGAGGGGACTACGAGCAGTACTTC; CDR3: CASSSVGGGDYEQYF
V: TRBV27; size: .; J: TRBJ2-3; D: TRBD2; DNA: TGTGCCAGCAGTTTAAATTCGCCGGCGGGGGGGAACACAGATACGCAGTATTTT; CDR3: CASSLNSPAGGNTDTQYF
V: TRBV7-9; size: .; J: TRBJ1-4; D: TRBD1; DNA: TGTGCCAGCACCCCCCGCGGGCAGGGGGCTGGCGAAAAACTGTTTTTT; CDR3: CASTPRGQGAGEKLFF
V: TRBV28; size: .; J: TRBJ2-5; D: .; DNA: TGTGCCAGCAGTATTAGACGAACGCGCAGGGGAGTCGCATCGGAGACCCAGTACTTC; CDR3: CASSIRRTRRGVASETQYF
V: TRBV5-1; size: .; J: TRBJ1-2; D: .; DNA: TGCGCCAGCAGCTTCACAGGAGACCGCTACACCTTC; CDR3: CASSFTGDRYTF
V: TRBV6-6; size: once; J: TRBJ1-2; D: TRBD1; DNA: TGTGCCAGCAGTAATACAGGGGGCGAGGACTATGGCTACACCTTC; CDR3: CASSNTGGEDYGYTF
V: TRBV25-1; size: .; J: TRBJ2-1; D: TRBD2; DNA: TGTGCCAGCAGTGAGATGGGACGGGAGGCGTATGAGCAGTTCTTC; CDR3: CASSEMGREAYEQFF
V: TRBV4-1; size: once; J: TRBJ1-5; D: TRBD1; DNA: TGCGCCAGCAGCCTTCTCGACAGGGGATACAATCAGCCCCAGCATTTT; CDR3: CASSLLDRGYNQPQHF
V: TRBV2; size: few; J: TRBJ1-4; D: TRBD1; DNA: TGTGCCAGCAGACTCAGACAGGGCGGCGAAAAACTGTTTTTT; CDR3: CASRLRQGGEKLFF
V: TRBV29-1; size: .; J: TRBJ2-1; D: TRBD1; DNA: TGCAGCGTTGATGGGACAGGGGGCAACGTAAAGTCCTACAATGAGCAGTTCTTC; CDR3: CSVDGTGGNVKSYNEQFF
V: TRBV29-1; size: .; J: TRBJ1-4; D: TRBD1; DNA: TGCAGCGTTGAAGATCTGAGGGACAGGACCTATAATGAAAAACTGTTTTTT; CDR3: CSVEDLRDRTYNEKLFF
V: TRBV7-6; size: .; J: TRBJ2-5; D: TRBD2; DNA: TGTGCCAGCAGCTTAAGTCTAGCGGACCCCCAGTACTTC; CDR3: CASSLSLADPQYF
V: TRBV6-5; size: .; J: TRBJ2-1; D: TRBD2; DNA: TGTGCCAGCAGTTTAAGACTAGCGGAGACTAACAATGAGCAGTTCTTC; CDR3: CASSLRLAETNNEQFF
V: TRBV2; size: .; J: TRBJ1-1; D: TRBD1; DNA: TGTGCCAGCAGCGACAGGGCTACTGAAGCTTTCTTT; CDR3: CASSDRATEAFF
V: TRBV4-2; size: few; J: TRBJ2-7; D: TRBD2; DNA: TGTGCCAGCAGCCAAGACCCCTGGAGCGGGACCACCTACGAGCAGTACTTC; CDR3: CASSQDPWSGTTYEQYF
V: TRBV28; size: once; J: TRBJ1-3; D: .; DNA: TGTGCCAGCGGGGGCGGGTTTGAACACCGACCTGGAAACACCATATATTTT; CDR3: CASGGGFEHRPGNTIYF
V: TRBV28; size: .; J: TRBJ2-7; D: .; DNA: TGTGCCAGCAGTCCCGGATGGGCAGCCTACGAGCAGTACTTC; CDR3: CASSPGWAAYEQYF
V: TRBV9; size: .; J: TRBJ1-1; D: TRBD1; DNA: TGTGCCAGCCGGAGATACAGGGGATCTATGAACACTGAAGCTTTCTTT; CDR3: CASRRYRGSMNTEAFF
V: TRBV7-9; size: .; J: TRBJ2-7; D: TRBD1; DNA: TGTGCCAGCAGCCACCCCAGGGGGCCACGGGAGCAGTACTTC; CDR3: CASSHPRGPREQYF
V: TRBV28; size: .; J: TRBJ2-5; D: .; DNA: TGTGCCAGCAGTAAAATGGCCTTGCGGGCCCAAGAGACCCAGTACTTC; CDR3: CASSKMALRAQETQYF
V: TRBV7-8; size: .; J: TRBJ2-3; D: .; DNA: TGTGCCAGCAGCTTAGTCCCGGACTATAACACAGATACGCAGTATTTT; CDR3: CASSLVPDYNTDTQYF
V: TRBV30; size: few; J: TRBJ1-4; D: .; DNA: TGTGCCTGGAAAGGGGTTAGTGAAAAACTGTTTTTT; CDR3: CAWKGVSEKLFF
V: TRBV6-6; size: .; J: TRBJ1-4; D: TRBD1; DNA: TGTGCCAGCAGGCTAGACAGGGTTGGGAGCAATGAAAAACTGTTTTTT; CDR3: CASRLDRVGSNEKLFF
V: TRBV5-8; size: .; J: TRBJ2-5; D: TRBD1; DNA: TGTGCCAGCAGCTTGTCTCGACAGGGGTGGAGAGAGACCCAGTACTTC; CDR3: CASSLSRQGWRETQYF
V: TRBV28; size: .; J: TRBJ1-1; D: .; DNA: TGTGCCACCCTAGGAAGTGGCACTGAAGCTTTCTTT; CDR3: CATLGSGTEAFF
V: TRBV5-4; size: .; J: TRBJ2-2; D: .; DNA: TGTGCCAGCAGTGGTAGATCGAACACCGGGGAGCTGTTTTTT; CDR3: CASSGRSNTGELFF
V: TRBV30; size: .; J: TRBJ2-7; D: .; DNA: TGTGCCTGGAGGCGGGCCGCCTACGAGCAGTACTTC; CDR3: CAWRRAAYEQYF
V: TRBV5-4; size: .; J: TRBJ2-2; D: TRBD2; DNA: TGTGCCAGCAGATCAAGCGGGAGAGGAAACACCGGGGAGCTGTTTTTT; CDR3: CASRSSGRGNTGELFF
V: TRBV19; size: .; J: TRBJ1-2; D: TRBD1; DNA: TGTGCCAGTAGTGCTGGGACAGGGAGAGGCTATGGCTACACCTTC; CDR3: CASSAGTGRGYGYTF
V: TRBV11-2; size: .; J: TRBJ2-7; D: TRBD2; DNA: TGTGCCAGCAGCTCAAGCGGGACCACCTCCGAGCAGTACTTC; CDR3: CASSSSGTTSEQYF
V: TRBV11-2; size: .; J: TRBJ2-2; D: TRBD2; DNA: TGTGCCAGCAGCAATAGACTAGCCACCGGGGAGCTGTTTTTT; CDR3: CASSNRLATGELFF
V: TRBV27; size: .; J: TRBJ2-5; D: .; DNA: TGTGCCAGCAGCCATCGAGAGACGAACGGGGAGACCCAGTACTTC; CDR3: CASSHRETNGETQYF